The entry that follows covers one T cell receptor beta chain sequence. The antigen remains unidentified. The data were obtained in a study of T cell repertoires in cytomegalovirus infection. Across the whole study: Shared public TCR beta signatures pointed to both CMV infection and a matching HLA type.

Study findings and constraints: In two of eight donors, the top clonotype was HLA-C-restricted CMV-specific. There were carriers of CMV plus the relevant HLA, and cumulative public TCR beta family frequency identified them.

TCRdb reprocessed the reads with MiXCR, giving one entry per CDR3 protein. The table lists hundreds of thousands of distinct CDR3 sequences, around 35% of them singletons, with 15% to 20% in the top ten. With V trimmed by 5 bases and J by 6 bases, 8 bases remained unmatched. Germline assignment: CDR1 SGHTA and CDR2 FQGNSA. The CDR3 loop spans 15 amino acids. The receptor was isolated from a human donor in good health (CMV status not recorded). Some clones in this sample may be carry-over from other donors' samples. J is TRBJ1-5 and V is TRBV7-2; 9 bases map to TRBD1. The starting material was cultured PBMCs, obtained from culture after CMV antigen stimulation. The CDR3 bases are TGTGCCAGCAGCCCGGACAGGGGAATTTTTCAGCCCCAGCATTTT. It codes for CASSPDRGIFQPQHF. The full variable domain, its missing parts supplied by reference TRBV7-2 and TRBJ1-5, is GAGVSQSPSNKVTEKGKDVELRCDPISGHTALYWYRQSLGQGLEFLIYFQGNSAPDKSGLPSDRFSAERTGGSVSTLTIQRTQQEDSAVYLCASSPDRGIFQPQHFGDGTRLSIL.